The T cell receptor beta chain described here comes from a study of human T cells and chemical hapten exposure. From the RACE reads, TCRdb called clonotypes with MiXCR, one entry per CDR3 protein. The repertoire has tens of thousands of distinct CDR3 sequences, under 12% of them found once; the top ten carry around 2.3%. This sample's time point: patch test 1, 2 weeks after DPC sensitization. Treatment meaning: therapeutic diphenylcyclopropenone sensitization with weekly scalp DPC. Germline CDR1 and CDR2: MNHEY and SVGEGT. CDR3 size: 18 residues. Trimming removed 1 base from V and 2 bases from J; junction bases left unmatched: 4. This clonotype was counted at least ten times.

This receptor was taken from a man aged 35 to 55 with alopecia areata. Some clones in this sample may be carry-over from other donors' samples. The V and J genes are TRBV6-2 or TRBV6-3 and TRBJ2-1; 14 nucleotides agree with TRBD2. This sample comprised whole blood, obtained in connection with sensitization to the hapten diphenylcyclopropenone (DPC). CDR3 DNA sequence: TGTGCCAGCAGTTACTTCGGGACTAGCGGGAGTACCTACAATGAGCAGTTCTTC. This codes for CASSYFGTSGSTYNEQFF.